This TCR beta chain was found in a study of radiotherapy plus CTLA-4 blockade in lung cancer. Study background: Disease control was achieved by roughly 32% of patients, and objective responses by about 17%. Points from the study as a whole: How blood T cell clones changed early, along with interferon-beta, reportedly forecast response best. Clones of tumor-derived TCRs expanded in blood after radiotherapy plus ipilimumab.

The study treated chemo-refractory metastatic non-small-cell lung cancer patients with focal radiation plus ipilimumab CTLA-4 blockade. The CDR3 is made up of 14 amino acids. Germline CDR1 is SGHTA and CDR2 is FQGTGA. The germline V and J ends were trimmed by 6 bases and 5 bases, with 13 bases remaining between them. Clones were read by immunoSEQ multiplex PCR, and TCRdb kept only the in-frame ones, dropping some. The data contain 40,000 to 50,000 clones, approximately 78% of them seen just once; the ten biggest clones take up approximately 3.5%. As for this clone: Antigen unknown.

The source material was peripheral blood, sampled from a patient treated with radiotherapy plus ipilimumab. J is TRBJ2-2 and V is TRBV7-3, with D possibly being TRBD1 (5 bases). This TCR was recovered from a human donor with non-small cell lung cancer who had stable disease on radiotherapy plus ipilimumab. CDR3 sequence: CASSPRAGTGELFF. DNA for the CDR3: TGTGCCAGCAGTCCCAGGGCAGGGACCGGGGAGCTGTTTTTT.